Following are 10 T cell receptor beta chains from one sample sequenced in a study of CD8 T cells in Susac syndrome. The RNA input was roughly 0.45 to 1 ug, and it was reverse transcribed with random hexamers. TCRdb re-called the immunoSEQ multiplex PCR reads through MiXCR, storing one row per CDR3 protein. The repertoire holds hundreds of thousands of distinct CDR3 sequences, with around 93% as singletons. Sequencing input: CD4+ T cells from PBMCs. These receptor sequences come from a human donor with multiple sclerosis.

CDR3 nucleotides: TGTGCCAGCAGTCTCGGACCTGGCTACGAGCAGTACGTC. As protein: CASSLGPGYEQYV. This chain links TRBV7-9 with TRBJ2-7; D is unclear. Trimming cost V 6 bases and J 3 bases, with 12 bases left between them. The germline gives CDR1 SEHNR, CDR2 FQNEAQ (reference sequence). The CDR3 extends over 13 amino acids.

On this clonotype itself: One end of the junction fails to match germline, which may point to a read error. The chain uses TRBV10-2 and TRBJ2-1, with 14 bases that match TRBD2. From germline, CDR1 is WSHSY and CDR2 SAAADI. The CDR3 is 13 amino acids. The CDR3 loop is CASTLTSGGAWLF. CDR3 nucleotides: TGCGCCAGCACTTTGACTAGCGGGGGGGCCTGGCTCTTC.

The CDR3 is CASSLQGPETQYF. Written as DNA, the CDR3 is TGTGCCAGCAGCTTACAGGGTCCGGAGACCCAGTACTTC. The V call is TRBV5-4, the J call TRBJ2-5; D may be TRBD1 (6 bases). From germline, CDR1 is SGHNT and CDR2 YYREEE (reference sequence). CDR3 length equals 13 residues. V was clipped by 2 bases and J by 5 bases, with 10 bases between them.

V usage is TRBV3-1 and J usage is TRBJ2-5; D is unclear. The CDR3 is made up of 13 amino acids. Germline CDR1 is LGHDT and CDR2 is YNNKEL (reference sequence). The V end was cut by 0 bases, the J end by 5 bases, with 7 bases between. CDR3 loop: CASSQDMGETQYF. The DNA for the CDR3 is TGTGCCAGCAGCCAAGATATGGGGGAGACCCAGTACTTC.

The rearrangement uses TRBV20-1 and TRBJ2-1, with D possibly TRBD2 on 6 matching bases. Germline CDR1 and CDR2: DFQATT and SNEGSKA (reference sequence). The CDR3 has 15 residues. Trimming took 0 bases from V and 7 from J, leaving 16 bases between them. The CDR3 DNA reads TGCAGTGCTAGAGAAGCGGGTCATCCGGGGAATGAGCAGTTCTTC. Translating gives CSAREAGHPGNEQFF.

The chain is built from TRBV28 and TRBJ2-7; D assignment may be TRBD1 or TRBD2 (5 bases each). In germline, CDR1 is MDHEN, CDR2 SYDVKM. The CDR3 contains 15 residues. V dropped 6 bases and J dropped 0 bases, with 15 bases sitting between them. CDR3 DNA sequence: TGTGCCAGCAGCCTCGGGACGGTAGTCTCCTACGAGCAGTACTTC. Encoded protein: CASSLGTVVSYEQYF.

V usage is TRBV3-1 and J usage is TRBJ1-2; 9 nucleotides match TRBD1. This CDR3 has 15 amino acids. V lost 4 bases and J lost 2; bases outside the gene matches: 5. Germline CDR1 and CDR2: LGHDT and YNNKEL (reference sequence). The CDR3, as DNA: TGTGCCAGCAGCCGATCGGGACAGGGAAACTATGGCTACACCTTC. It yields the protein CASSRSGQGNYGYTF.

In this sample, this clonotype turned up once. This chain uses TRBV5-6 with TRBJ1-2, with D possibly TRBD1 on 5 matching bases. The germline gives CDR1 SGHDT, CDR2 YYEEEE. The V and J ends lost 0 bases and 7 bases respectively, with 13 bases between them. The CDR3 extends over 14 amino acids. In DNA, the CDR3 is TGTGCCAGCAGCTTGGTTGGGGCTACGGGTGGCTACACCTTC. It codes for CASSLVGATGGYTF.

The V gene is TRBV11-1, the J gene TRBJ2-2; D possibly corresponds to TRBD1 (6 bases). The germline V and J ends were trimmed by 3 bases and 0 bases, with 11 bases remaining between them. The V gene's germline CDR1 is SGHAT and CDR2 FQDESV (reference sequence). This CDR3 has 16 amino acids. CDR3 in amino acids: CASSFARGSNTGELFF. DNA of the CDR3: TGTGCCAGCAGCTTTGCCAGGGGATCGAACACCGGGGAGCTGTTTTTT.

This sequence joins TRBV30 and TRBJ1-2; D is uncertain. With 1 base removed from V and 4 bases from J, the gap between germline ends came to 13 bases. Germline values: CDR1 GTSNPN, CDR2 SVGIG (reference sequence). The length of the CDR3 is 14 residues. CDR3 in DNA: TGTGCCTGGAGTGGGCAAGCGGGAGGCTATGGCTACACCTTC. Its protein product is CAWSGQAGGYGYTF.